Given below is one TCR beta chain in context. This clonotype has just a few counts. There is no known antigen for this receptor. No base qualities exist here, and no much larger clone lies one base off it. A case-control design nested within a healthcare worker cohort in London, UK, was used, with weekly nasopharyngeal swab PCR tests and blood sampling performed. Between 23 and 31 March 2020, the week of the UK lockdown, healthcare workers were enrolled and then followed up weekly for as long as 16 weeks. This record belongs to a study of early T cells in non-severe SARS-CoV-2 infection (dated by TCRdb to about 2021). Study-level background: Bulk RNA from unsorted whole blood was used for TCR sequencing, so alpha and beta chains could not be paired. On the study overall, not on this receptor specifically: VDJdb matching was skewed toward anti-spike CD8 responses and likely underestimated virus-specific expansions, missing private and CD4 specificities.

As encoded in the germline V gene, CDR1 is SGDLS while CDR2 is YYNGEE. From the cysteine up to the phenylalanine, the CDR3 has a length of 13 residues. The read is trimmed to its CDR3 DNA, 39 bases read in frame from base 1. V is pruned by 8 bases and J by 1 base, leaving 5 bases of the junction without a gene match. The library was generated by 5' RACE. Data came from a NextSeq 500. In the TCR library protocol, unique molecular identifiers were attached to individual cDNA molecules to correct for PCR bias and sequencing error. Both TCR alpha and beta chains were sequenced, and tight co-correlation was observed between alpha and beta sequence abundances in each sample. In the authors' own workflow: Decombinator V4 was used to annotate TCR sequences for V gene, J gene and CDR3. TCRs were defined as expanded if a significant change between any two time points was detected under a Poisson model with p below 0.0001. TCR abundances were normalised to the total number of TCRs sequenced per sample and expressed as counts per million. TRAV1-2 paired with TRAJ12, TRAJ20 or TRAJ33 defined MAIT TCRs, while TRAV10 paired with TRAJ18 defined iNKT TCRs. VDJdb, accessed 1 November 2021, was searched for CMV, EBV and SARS-CoV-2 annotated TCRs, excluding TCRs annotated for multiple antigens. Clones were called with MiXCR by TCRdb after fastp trimmed the public reads at Q25, and only in-frame beta chains were retained. Entries are consolidated by CDR3 protein sequence, retaining the most common genes and DNA. What appears here as the V and J calls and clone size reflects TCRdb's work, not the paper's. The sample profile shows roughly 52,000 distinct CDR3 sequences; under 8.5% of them were found once. The ten largest make up 5.5% to 7.5% of the sample.

The sequence links TRBV9 to TRBJ2-7, with 8 central nucleotides matching TRBD2. The source material was whole blood, sampled at baseline. The sequence came from an adult who was a healthcare worker with PCR-confirmed SARS-CoV-2 infection or an uninfected control (not recorded which). Here is the DNA: TGTGCCAGTGCGGGGGGACAATCCTACGAGCAGTACTTC. It translates as CASAGGQSYEQYF.